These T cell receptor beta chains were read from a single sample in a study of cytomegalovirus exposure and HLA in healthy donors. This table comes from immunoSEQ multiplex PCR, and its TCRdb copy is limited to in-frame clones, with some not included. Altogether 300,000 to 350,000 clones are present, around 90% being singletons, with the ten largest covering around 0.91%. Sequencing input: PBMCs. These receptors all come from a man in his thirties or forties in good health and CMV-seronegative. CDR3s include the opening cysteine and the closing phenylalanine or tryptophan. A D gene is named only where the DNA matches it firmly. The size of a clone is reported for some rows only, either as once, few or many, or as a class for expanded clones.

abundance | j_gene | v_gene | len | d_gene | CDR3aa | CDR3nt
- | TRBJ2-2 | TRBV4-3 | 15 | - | CASSPGTQNTGELFF | TGCGCCAGCAGCCCTGGGACACAGAACACCGGGGAGCTGTTTTTT
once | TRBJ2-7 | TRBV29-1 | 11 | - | CSVVSGMEQYF | TGCAGCGTTGTATCCGGGATGGAGCAGTACTTC
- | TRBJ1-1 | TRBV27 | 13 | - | CAVGGWGNTEAFF | TGTGCCGTAGGGGGTTGGGGGAACACTGAAGCTTTCTTT
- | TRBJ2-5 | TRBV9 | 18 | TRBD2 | CASSVTPFGGGGMETQYF | TGTGCCAGCAGCGTAACACCCTTTGGCGGGGGTGGTATGGAGACCCAGTACTTC
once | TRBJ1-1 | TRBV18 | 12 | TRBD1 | CASSRDRAEAFF | TGTGCCAGCTCACGGGACAGGGCTGAAGCTTTCTTT
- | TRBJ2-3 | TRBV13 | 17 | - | CASSPNLRIDFTDTQYF | TGTGCCAGCAGCCCAAATTTACGGATAGACTTCACAGATACGCAGTATTTT
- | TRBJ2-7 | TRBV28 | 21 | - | CASSPELEKGDRGRDRNEQYF | TGTGCCAGCAGTCCAGAACTCGAAAAGGGGGATCGGGGCCGTGATCGGAACGAGCAGTACTTC
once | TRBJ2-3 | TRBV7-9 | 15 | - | CASTFPLGGADTQYF | TGTGCCAGCACCTTCCCTCTCGGCGGGGCAGATACGCAGTATTTT
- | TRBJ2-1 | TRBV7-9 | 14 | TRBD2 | CASSLLAGEVPQFF | TGTGCCAGCAGCTTGTTAGCGGGGGAAGTCCCGCAGTTCTTC
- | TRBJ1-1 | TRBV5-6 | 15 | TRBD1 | CASSRTGGLNTEAFF | TGTGCCAGCAGCCGTACAGGGGGTTTAAACACTGAAGCTTTCTTT
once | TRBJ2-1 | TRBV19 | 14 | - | CASSPSSSYNEQFF | TGTGCCAGTAGTCCTTCCTCCTCCTACAATGAGCAGTTCTTC
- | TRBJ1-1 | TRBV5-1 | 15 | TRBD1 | CASSLQGAGNTEAFF | TGCGCCAGCAGCCTCCAGGGGGCGGGCAACACTGAAGCTTTCTTT
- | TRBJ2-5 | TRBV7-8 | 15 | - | CASSPRAGRPETQYF | TGTGCCAGCAGCCCCCGGGCGGGGAGGCCAGAGACCCAGTACTTC
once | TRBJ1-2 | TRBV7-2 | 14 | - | CASSPRTATYGYTF | TGTGCCAGCAGCCCTAGGACAGCTACCTATGGCTACACCTTC
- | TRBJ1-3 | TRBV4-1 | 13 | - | CASKANSGNTIYF | TGCGCCAGCAAAGCGAACTCTGGAAACACCATATATTTT
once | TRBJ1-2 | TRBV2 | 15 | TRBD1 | CASSAPDRVDYGYTF | TGTGCCAGCAGTGCACCTGACAGGGTGGACTATGGCTACACCTTC
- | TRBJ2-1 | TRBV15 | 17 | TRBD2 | CATSSGLARSSYNEQFF | TGTGCCACCAGCAGCGGACTAGCGAGGAGCTCCTACAATGAGCAGTTCTTC
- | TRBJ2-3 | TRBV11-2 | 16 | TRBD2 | CASSLVAGALTDTQYF | TGTGCCAGCAGCTTAGTAGCGGGGGCCCTCACAGATACGCAGTATTTT
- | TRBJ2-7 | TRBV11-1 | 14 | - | CASSTTGPSYEQYF | TGTGCCAGCAGCACGACAGGCCCGTCCTACGAGCAGTACTTC
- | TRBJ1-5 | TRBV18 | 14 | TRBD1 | CASSAGQGGQPQHF | TGTGCCAGCTCAGCCGGACAGGGAGGGCAGCCCCAGCATTTT
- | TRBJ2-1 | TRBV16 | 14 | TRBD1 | CASSHRTGYNEQFF | TGTGCCAGCAGCCATAGGACAGGTTACAATGAGCAGTTCTTC
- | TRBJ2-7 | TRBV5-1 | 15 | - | CASSSAGTASYEQYF | TGCGCCAGCAGCTCCGCCGGGACTGCCTCCTACGAGCAGTACTTC
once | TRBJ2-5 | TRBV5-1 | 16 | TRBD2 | CASSIPSGGSGETQYF | TGCGCCAGCAGCATACCTAGCGGGGGGTCGGGGGAGACCCAGTACTTC
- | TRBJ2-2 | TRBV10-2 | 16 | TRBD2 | CASMLPDGGGTGELFF | TGCGCCAGCATGTTGCCGGATGGCGGGGGAACCGGGGAGCTGTTTTTT
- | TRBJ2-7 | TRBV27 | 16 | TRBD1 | CASSWGGDRAPHEQYF | TGTGCCAGCAGTTGGGGGGGGGACAGGGCTCCCCACGAGCAGTACTTC
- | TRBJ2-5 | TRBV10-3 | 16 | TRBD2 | CAIRASGGGPQETQYF | TGTGCCATCAGGGCTAGCGGGGGGGGACCCCAAGAGACCCAGTACTTC
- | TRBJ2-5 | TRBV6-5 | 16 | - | CASSYQPGLAQETQYF | TGTGCCAGCAGTTACCAACCGGGACTCGCTCAAGAGACCCAGTACTTC
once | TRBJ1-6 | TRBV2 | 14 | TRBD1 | CASTRTGGRSPLHF | TGTGCCAGCACGAGGACAGGGGGACGTTCACCCCTCCACTTT